This T cell receptor (beta chain) derives from a study of regulatory T cells in long-lasting Graves disease. Findings and caveats of the study: There was favoring of TRBV28, TRBJ1-2 and TRBJ2-5 in persistent disease.

This clonotype was detected ten times or more. What it binds is not known. The time point here: newly diagnosed GD, antithyroid drugs for less than 3 months. PBMCs were the source of the RNA used for TCR sequencing. The germline CDR1 and CDR2 sequences are SNHLY and FYNNEI. V lost 7 bases to trimming and J lost 2 bases, with 14 bases between them. This CDR3 comprises 14 residues. Arm-PCR of CDR3 regions with iRepertoire HTBI primers generated TCR beta libraries. MiXCR was run by TCRdb on the multiplex PCR reads, yielding one entry per CDR3 protein. The sample has hundreds of thousands of distinct CDR3 sequences; 15% are singletons. In addition, the sample was reused for a study of T cells in Graves' hyperthyroidism and ophthalmopathy. That study adds: Using 13 V-J features, a model discriminated ophthalmopathy from stable hyperthyroidism. Ophthalmopathy, as predicted by the model, came a median roughly 6.5 months after the prediction.

This receptor was taken from a woman aged 35 to 49 with Graves disease. Sequencing used peripheral blood mononuclear cells (PBMCs), obtained at new diagnosis, from a patient treated with antithyroid drugs. This chain joins TRBV2 and TRBJ2-5; D possibly corresponds to TRBD2 (6 bases). The DNA of the CDR3 is TGTGCCAGCACACCCCTAGCGAGGCAAGAGACCCAGTACTTC. Translating it yields CASTPLARQETQYF.